The rows below give T cell receptor beta chains drawn from one sample of a study of cytomegalovirus exposure and HLA in healthy donors. TCRdb's table, derived via immunoSEQ multiplex PCR, lists solely in-frame clones and lacks some. The data contain 150,000 to 200,000 clones, just over 75% of them singletons. Sequenced material: PBMCs. The receptor source for this set is a man aged 18 to 29 in good health and CMV-seronegative. Both conserved end residues are part of each CDR3. The order of the fields is V gene, clone size, J gene, D gene, CDR3 DNA, CDR3 protein. A D gene is named only where the DNA matches it firmly. Not all rows give a size; the values are once, few, many and, for expanded clones, a class.

v_call: TRBV27
clone_size: once
j_call: TRBJ2-3
d_call: -
cdr3_nt: TGTGCCAGCAGTCCACACGGCACAGATACGCAGTATTTT
cdr3_aa: CASSPHGTDTQYF

v_call: TRBV2
clone_size: -
j_call: TRBJ2-1
d_call: TRBD2
cdr3_nt: TGTGCCAGCAGTGAAGCAGGACTAGCGGGACATGAGCAGTTCTTC
cdr3_aa: CASSEAGLAGHEQFF

v_call: TRBV2
clone_size: -
j_call: TRBJ1-1
d_call: -
cdr3_nt: TGTGCCAGCAGTGAAAATACGGGCAGGGCGAACACTGAAGCTTTCTTT
cdr3_aa: CASSENTGRANTEAFF

v_call: TRBV9
clone_size: -
j_call: TRBJ2-7
d_call: -
cdr3_nt: TGTGCCAGCAGCATATTAGCACATTCCCCTGCCAACGAGCAGTACTTC
cdr3_aa: CASSILAHSPANEQYF

v_call: TRBV7-8
clone_size: -
j_call: TRBJ2-7
d_call: -
cdr3_nt: TGTGCCAGCAGCTTAGACGGGAACGAGCAGTACTTC
cdr3_aa: CASSLDGNEQYF

v_call: TRBV11-2
clone_size: -
j_call: TRBJ2-3
d_call: -
cdr3_nt: TGTGCCAGCAGCTTAGGGGGGCACCCCCGAGATACGCAGTATTTT
cdr3_aa: CASSLGGHPRDTQYF

v_call: TRBV2
clone_size: -
j_call: TRBJ1-5
d_call: TRBD1
cdr3_nt: TGTGCCAGCAGAAACACAGGGGTAGGTCAGCCCCAGCATTTT
cdr3_aa: CASRNTGVGQPQHF

v_call: TRBV2
clone_size: -
j_call: TRBJ2-7
d_call: -
cdr3_nt: TGTGCCAGCAGTGAACAGGGTAGATCCTACGAGCAGTACTTC
cdr3_aa: CASSEQGRSYEQYF

v_call: TRBV15
clone_size: once
j_call: TRBJ2-3
d_call: -
cdr3_nt: TGTGCCACCAGCAGGAGTACTGCAGATACGCAGTATTTT
cdr3_aa: CATSRSTADTQYF

v_call: TRBV29-1
clone_size: -
j_call: TRBJ1-1
d_call: -
cdr3_nt: TGCAGCGTTGAAGATTTAGGGGGGAGGGACACTGAAGCTTTCTTT
cdr3_aa: CSVEDLGGRDTEAFF

v_call: TRBV7-9
clone_size: -
j_call: TRBJ1-5
d_call: -
cdr3_nt: TGTGCCAGCAGCTCTGGACAGTTAGGCAATCAGCCCCAGCATTTT
cdr3_aa: CASSSGQLGNQPQHF

v_call: TRBV9
clone_size: -
j_call: TRBJ1-2
d_call: -
cdr3_nt: TGTGCCAGCAGCACCGATACAGGGTACTATGGCTACACCTTC
cdr3_aa: CASSTDTGYYGYTF

v_call: TRBV25-1
clone_size: -
j_call: TRBJ2-1
d_call: TRBD2
cdr3_nt: TGTGCCAGCAGTGGACCGGGGGGGGATAGTGAGCAGTTCTTC
cdr3_aa: CASSGPGGDSEQFF

v_call: TRBV6-5
clone_size: once
j_call: TRBJ1-2
d_call: -
cdr3_nt: TGTGCCAGCAGTTATCAGGCCGTCAACTATGGCTACACCTTC
cdr3_aa: CASSYQAVNYGYTF